These 15 T cell receptor beta chains originate from one sample sequenced in a study of blood T cell repertoires in COVID-19. Using immunoSEQ multiplex PCR, the repertoire was profiled, and TCRdb retains in-frame clones only, with some absent. This sample has 140,000 to 150,000 clones, with 81% found just once. Sequenced sample: peripheral blood. Receptors originate from a human donor with acute or convalescent COVID-19. The donor label of this sample is uncertain.

The V call is TRBV7-8, the J call TRBJ1-2; 12 bases are shared with TRBD1. CDR3 length: 15 residues. CDR1 and CDR2 from the germline V gene are SGHVS and FQNEAQ. The ends lost 4 bases at V and 8 bases at J; junction bases unmatched: 8. The CDR3 sequence: CASSSRDRGLGGYTF. CDR3 nucleotide sequence: TGTGCCAGCAGCTCCCGGGACAGGGGGCTAGGAGGCTACACCTTC.

V and J are TRBV4-1 and TRBJ1-4; 7 bases align to TRBD1. The CDR3 runs to 14 residues. The trim removed 6 bases at V and 4 bases at J, leaving 5 bases unmatched. CDR1 is MGHRA and CDR2 is YSYEKL in the germline V gene. The CDR3 bases are TGCGCCAGCAGTCCCGGGACAGTTAATGAAAAACTGTTTTTT. The encoded protein is CASSPGTVNEKLFF.

The chain employs TRBV19 and TRBJ1-2; TRBD1 agrees at 9 bases. The CDR3 runs 16 residues. The germline V gene encodes CDR1 LNHDA and CDR2 SQIVND (reference sequence). V was pared by 4 bases and J by 5 bases, with 11 bases of the junction left unmatched. CDR3 sequence (DNA): TGTGCCAGTAGTACGCATACCGGGACAGGGTGGTATGGCTACACCTTC. It specifies CASSTHTGTGWYGYTF.

This rearrangement joins TRBV19 to TRBJ1-1; no firm D call. With 3 bases removed from V and 1 base from J, the gap between germline ends came to 3 bases. CDR3 size: 12 residues. Germline CDR1 is LNHDA and CDR2 is SQIVND (reference sequence). DNA for the CDR3: TGTGCCAGTAGTATGGCGAACACTGAAGCTTTCTTT. As protein: CASSMANTEAFF.

The chain has TRBV5-6 and TRBJ1-2; tentative D call: TRBD1 (5 bases). Trimming cost V 4 bases and J 3 bases, with 13 bases left between them. This CDR3 spans 14 amino acids. The germline V gene encodes CDR1 SGHDT and CDR2 YYEEEE. The CDR3: CASSRQLRDYGYTF. CDR3 DNA: TGTGCCAGCAGCCGACAGCTTCGGGACTATGGCTACACCTTC.

This clone was seen only once. The chain joins TRBV4-1 to TRBJ1-1; TRBD1 is a possible D gene (5 bases). Trimming stripped 2 bases from V and 0 bases from J, with 16 bases between. The CDR3 sequence is 17 residues long. Looked up from germline, CDR1 is MGHRA and CDR2 is YSYEKL. The CDR3 DNA is TGCGCCAGCAGCCAACCCCTGGCCCGGGACTTGAACACTGAAGCTTTCTTT. This encodes CASSQPLARDLNTEAFF.

This clone was observed once. The chain is built from TRBV19 and TRBJ1-2, with D possibly matching TRBD1 (5 bases). The germline V gene encodes CDR1 LNHDA and CDR2 SQIVND (reference sequence). The CDR3 contains 13 residues. V was pared by 5 bases and J by 4 bases, with 11 bases between. In DNA form, the CDR3 reads TGTGCCAGTAGTTTAGGGAGGGGCTATGGCTACACCTTC. Its translation: CASSLGRGYGYTF.

The V and J genes are TRBV27 and TRBJ2-1, with D possibly matching TRBD1 (5 bases). The V and J ends lost 5 bases and 4 bases respectively, with 15 bases between them. Germline CDR1 reads MNHEY; CDR2 reads SMNVEV (reference sequence). The CDR3 sequence is 15 residues long. The CDR3 sequence: CASSLGATLYNEQFF. The CDR3, as DNA: TGTGCCAGCAGTCTAGGGGCGACCCTATACAATGAGCAGTTCTTC.

This clone was detected a few times. The chain links TRBV27 to TRBJ2-2; TRBD2 might be the D (6 bases). Looked up from germline, CDR1 is MNHEY and CDR2 is SMNVEV (reference sequence). This CDR3 spans 16 amino acids. Trimming pared 5 bases from V and 7 bases from J, leaving 20 bases between. The CDR3 protein is CASSILRGFDRGELFF. The CDR3 coding sequence is TGTGCCAGCAGTATTCTTCGGGGGTTCGATCGCGGGGAGCTGTTTTTT.

The CDR3 here is CASSFTSGGEETQYF. The DNA for the CDR3 is TGTGCCAGCAGCTTCACTAGCGGGGGGGAAGAGACCCAGTACTTC. The V call is TRBV5-4, the J call TRBJ2-5; 13 nucleotides align to TRBD2. CDR1 and CDR2 from the germline V gene are SGHNT and YYREEE (reference sequence). This CDR3 contains 15 residues. Unmatched junction bases numbered 1, after V lost 2 bases and J lost 3 bases.

The CDR3 loop is CASSEGGSTEAFF. CDR3 bases: TGTGCCAGCAGCGAGGGTGGGAGCACTGAAGCTTTCTTT. The gene calls are TRBV7-9 and TRBJ1-1; D remains ambiguous. This CDR3 is built from 13 residues. V was pared by 5 bases and J by 4 bases, with 11 bases between. Per germline, CDR1 SEHNR and CDR2 FQNEAQ (reference sequence). Full variable domain (remainder filled in from reference TRBV7-9 and TRBJ1-1): DTGVSQNPRHKITKRGQNVTFRCDPISEHNRLYWYRQTLGQGPEFLTYFQNEAQLEKSRLLSDRFSAERPKGSFSTLEIQRTEQGDSAMYLCASSEGGSTEAFFGQGTRLTVV.

The J gene is TRBJ2-5, the V gene TRBV6-5; 8 nucleotides align to TRBD1. This CDR3 comprises 15 residues. J lost 0 bases, V lost 0 bases, and 0 bases had no gene match. The germline V gene has CDR1 MNHEY and CDR2 SVGAGI. In nucleotides, the CDR3 is TGTGCCAGCAGTTACTCGGACAGGGACCAAGAGACCCAGTACTTC. This encodes CASSYSDRDQETQYF.

This clone occurred once. V usage is TRBV27 and J usage is TRBJ1-5; D perhaps matches TRBD1 (5 bases). The CDR3 sequence is 17 residues long. Looked up from germline, CDR1 is MNHEY and CDR2 is SMNVEV (reference sequence). The ends were cut back, 5 bases at V and 1 base at J, with 18 bases in the middle. CDR3 bases: TGTGCCAGCAGTGCAATAGGGGTCTTAGGGAGCAATCAGCCCCAGCATTTT. Amino acids: CASSAIGVLGSNQPQHF.

The genes are TRBV24-1 and TRBJ1-2, with 7 bases that match TRBD1. Germline-derived CDR1 and CDR2 are KGHDR and SFDVKD. The J segment lost 7 bases and the V segment lost 3 bases, leaving 10 bases of the junction unmatched. This CDR3 spans 15 amino acids. Here the CDR3 DNA reads TGTGCCACCAGTGATCCTACCCAGGGGGGTGGTGGCTACACCTTC. Translated: CATSDPTQGGGGYTF.

The rearrangement joins TRBV5-6 to TRBJ1-1; no reliable D call. Germline CDR1 reads SGHDT; CDR2 reads YYEEEE. This CDR3 has 13 amino acids. V lost 4 bases and J 6 bases, leaving 13 bases between the germline ends. The CDR3 sequence is CASSLPGEAEAFF. The CDR3 bases are TGTGCCAGCAGCCTTCCCGGGGAGGCTGAAGCTTTCTTT.